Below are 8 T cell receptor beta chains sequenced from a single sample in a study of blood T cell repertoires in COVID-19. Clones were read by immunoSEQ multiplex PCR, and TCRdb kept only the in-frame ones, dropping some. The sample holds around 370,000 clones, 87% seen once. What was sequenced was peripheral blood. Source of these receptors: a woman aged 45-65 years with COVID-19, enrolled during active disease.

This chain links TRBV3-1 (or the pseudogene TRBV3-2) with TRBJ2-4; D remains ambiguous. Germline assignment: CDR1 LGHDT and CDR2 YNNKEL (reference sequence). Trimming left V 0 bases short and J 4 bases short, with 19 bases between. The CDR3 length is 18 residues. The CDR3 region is CASSQESQDEELKNIQYF. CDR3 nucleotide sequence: TGTGCCAGCAGCCAAGAGAGCCAAGATGAGGAATTGAAAAACATTCAGTACTTC.

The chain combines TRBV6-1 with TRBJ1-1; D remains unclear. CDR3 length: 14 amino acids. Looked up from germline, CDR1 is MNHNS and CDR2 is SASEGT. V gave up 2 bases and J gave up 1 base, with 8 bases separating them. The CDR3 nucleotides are TGTGCCAGCAGTGAATGGGCTGGGAACACTGAAGCTTTCTTT. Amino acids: CASSEWAGNTEAFF.

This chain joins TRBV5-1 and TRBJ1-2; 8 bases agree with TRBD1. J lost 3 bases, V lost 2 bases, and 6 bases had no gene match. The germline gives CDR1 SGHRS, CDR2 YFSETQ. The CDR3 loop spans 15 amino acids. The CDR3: CASSLFRGRDYGYTF. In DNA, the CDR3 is TGCGCCAGCAGCTTATTCAGGGGGCGGGACTATGGCTACACCTTC. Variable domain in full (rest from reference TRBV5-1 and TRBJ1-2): KAGVTQTPRYLIKTRGQQVTLSCSPISGHRSVSWYQQTPGQGLQFLFEYFSETQRNKGNFPGRFSGRQFSNSRSEMNVSTLELGDSALYLCASSLFRGRDYGYTFGSGTRLTVV.

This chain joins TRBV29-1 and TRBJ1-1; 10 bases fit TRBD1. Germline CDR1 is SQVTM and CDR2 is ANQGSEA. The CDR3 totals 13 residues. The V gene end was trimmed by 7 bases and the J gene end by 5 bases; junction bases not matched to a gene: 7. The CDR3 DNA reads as TGCAGCGCCCGGGACAGGGGAGGTACTGAAGCTTTCTTT. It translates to CSARDRGGTEAFF.

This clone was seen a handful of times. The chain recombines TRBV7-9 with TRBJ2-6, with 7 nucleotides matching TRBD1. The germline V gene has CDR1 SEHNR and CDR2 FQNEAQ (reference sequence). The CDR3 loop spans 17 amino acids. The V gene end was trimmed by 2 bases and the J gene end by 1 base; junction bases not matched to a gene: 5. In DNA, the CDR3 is TGTGCCAGCAGCTTAAGACAGGGAATATCTGGGGCCAACGTCCTGACTTTC. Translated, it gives CASSLRQGISGANVLTF.

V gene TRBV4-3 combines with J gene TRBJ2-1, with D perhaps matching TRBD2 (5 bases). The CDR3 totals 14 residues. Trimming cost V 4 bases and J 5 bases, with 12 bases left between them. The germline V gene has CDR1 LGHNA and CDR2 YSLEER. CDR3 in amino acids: CASSLQGADNEQFF. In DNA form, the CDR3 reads TGCGCCAGCAGCCTTCAAGGAGCGGACAATGAGCAGTTCTTC.

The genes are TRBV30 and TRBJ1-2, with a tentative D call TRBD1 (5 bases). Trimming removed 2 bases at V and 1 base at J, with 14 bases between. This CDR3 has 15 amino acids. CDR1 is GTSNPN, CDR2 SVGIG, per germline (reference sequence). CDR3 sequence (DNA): TGTGCCTGGAGTAGGCAGGGCCCTTTTAACTATGGCTACACCTTC. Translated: CAWSRQGPFNYGYTF.

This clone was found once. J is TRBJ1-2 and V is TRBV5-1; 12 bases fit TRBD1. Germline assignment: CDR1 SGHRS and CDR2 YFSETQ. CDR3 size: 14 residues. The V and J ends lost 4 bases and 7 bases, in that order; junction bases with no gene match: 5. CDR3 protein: CASSMRDRGLGYTF. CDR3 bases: TGCGCCAGCAGCATGAGGGACAGGGGGCTTGGCTACACCTTC.